The 28 T cell receptor beta chains below were found in one sample sequenced in a study of blood T cell repertoires in COVID-19 (dated by TCRdb to 2020 to 2022). To prepare the library, the immunoSEQ multiplex PCR assay was applied. Entries here come from immuneACCESS through TCRdb and include only in-frame sequences with V and J called. Some clones fail to appear in such tables; in the studies checked, an unresolved V gene covers under half of the shortfall, and the cause of the remainder is unknown. The sample table contains 37,000 or so clones; only one count was recorded for roughly 86% of them. Clones ranked in the top ten supply 62% of the sample. Sequencing was performed on peripheral blood. The receptors were gathered from a man in his 70s with acute or convalescent COVID-19.

The chain is built from TRBV19 and TRBJ1-5; D ambiguous. This CDR3 contains 18 residues. V gave up 3 bases and J gave up 3 bases, with 21 bases separating them. Germline assignment: CDR1 LNHDA and CDR2 SQIVND (reference sequence). The CDR3 coding sequence is TGTGCCAGTAGTATCTGGTATGGGAGGTTGGGGAACAATCAGCCCCAGCATTTT. Its translation: CASSIWYGRLGNNQPQHF.

The gene calls are TRBV5-1 and TRBJ1-5, with D tentatively TRBD1 (5 bases). This CDR3 has 13 residues. CDR1 and CDR2 (germline): SGHRS, YFSETQ. Trimming removed 6 bases at V and 5 bases at J, with 12 bases between. CDR3 sequence (DNA): TGCGCCAGCATTCGACAGTGGGATCAGCCCCAGCATTTT. Encoded protein: CASIRQWDQPQHF.

This rearrangement joins TRBV19 to TRBJ1-6; 7 bases match TRBD1. The CDR3 extends over 15 amino acids. The V gene end was trimmed by 5 bases and the J gene end by 5 bases; junction bases not matched to a gene: 6. From germline, CDR1 is LNHDA and CDR2 SQIVND (reference sequence). The CDR3 sequence: CASSAQGQDNSPLHF. The CDR3, as DNA: TGTGCCAGTAGTGCCCAAGGACAGGATAATTCACCCCTCCACTTT.

The V call is TRBV6-5, the J call TRBJ2-5; perhaps TRBD1 as D (5 bases). V was clipped by 7 bases and J by 0 bases, with 12 bases between them. Germline V gives CDR1 MNHEY, CDR2 SVGAGI. This CDR3 is 14 amino acids long. CDR3 protein: CASKWGLDQETQYF. The CDR3 region has the DNA TGTGCCAGCAAGTGGGGCTTGGACCAAGAGACCCAGTACTTC.

This clone was seen only a few times. The chain employs TRBV5-1 and TRBJ1-5; D may be TRBD1 (6 bases). The CDR3 is 14 amino acids. Germline V gene sequence: CDR1 SGHRS, CDR2 YFSETQ. The ends were cut back, 0 bases at V and 6 bases at J, with 10 bases in the middle. CDR3 protein: CASSLGTEAQPQHF. In DNA form, the CDR3 reads TGCGCCAGCAGCTTGGGGACAGAGGCTCAGCCCCAGCATTTT.

The CDR3 protein is CASSSWTSGGNTGELFF. As DNA, the CDR3 is TGTGCCAGCAGTTCTTGGACTAGCGGGGGAAACACCGGGGAGCTGTTTTTT. J is TRBJ2-2 and V is TRBV27; the match to TRBD2 covers 13 bases. The V gene end was trimmed by 4 bases and the J gene end by 2 bases; junction bases not matched to a gene: 4. The CDR3 has 17 amino acids. Germline loops: CDR1 MNHEY, CDR2 SMNVEV (reference sequence).

J is TRBJ2-1 and V is TRBV5-1; maybe TRBD2 (6 bases). Germline loops: CDR1 SGHRS, CDR2 YFSETQ. The CDR3 contains 14 residues. Trimming removed 0 bases at V and 5 bases at J, with 9 bases between. CDR3 region: CASSLAGTHNEQFF. DNA of the CDR3: TGCGCCAGCAGCTTGGCCGGGACTCACAATGAGCAGTTCTTC. Combining the CDR3 with reference TRBV5-1 and TRBJ2-1 gives the whole variable domain KAGVTQTPRYLIKTRGQQVTLSCSPISGHRSVSWYQQTPGQGLQFLFEYFSETQRNKGNFPGRFSGRQFSNSRSEMNVSTLELGDSALYLCASSLAGTHNEQFFGPGTRLTVL.

This chain links TRBV19 with TRBJ1-5, with D maybe TRBD1 (6 bases). Germline values: CDR1 LNHDA, CDR2 SQIVND (reference sequence). With 3 bases removed from V and 2 bases from J, the gap between germline ends came to 17 bases. This CDR3 spans 17 amino acids. CDR3 sequence (DNA): TGTGCCAGTAGTATTTGGGCAGGGGAGCGGCGCAATCAGCCCCAGCATTTT. Encoded protein: CASSIWAGERRNQPQHF.

This chain links TRBV30 with TRBJ2-5; possible D gene TRBD1, 5 bases. V lost 0 bases and J 2 bases, leaving 13 bases between the germline ends. There are 15 residues in the CDR3. The germline CDR1 and CDR2 sequences are GTSNPN and SVGIG (reference sequence). The CDR3 spells CAWSVVGRAQETQYF. CDR3 nucleotide sequence: TGTGCCTGGAGTGTAGTTGGCAGGGCTCAAGAGACCCAGTACTTC.

This clone was found once. The chain is built from TRBV5-5 and TRBJ2-3; 9 nucleotides line up with TRBD2. V shed 2 bases, J shed 5 bases, and the junction held 3 bases outside the gene matches. Germline CDR1 is SGHKS and CDR2 is YYEKEE (reference sequence). The CDR3 extends over 14 amino acids. The CDR3 bases are TGTGCCAGCAGCTTTAGCGGGAGTGGAGATACGCAGTATTTT. It is translated as CASSFSGSGDTQYF. Using reference TRBV5-5 and TRBJ2-3 for the parts outside the CDR3, the full variable domain is DAGVTQSPTHLIKTRGQQVTLRCSPISGHKSVSWYQQVLGQGPQFIFQYYEKEERGRGNFPDRFSARQFPNYSSELNVNALLLGDSALYLCASSFSGSGDTQYFGPGTRLTVL.

The CDR3 bases are TGCAGCGTTGATCCGGGGTCGGATGGCTACACCTTC. Its protein is CSVDPGSDGYTF. The J gene is TRBJ1-2, the V gene TRBV29-1, with D hard to call. This CDR3 has 12 amino acids. V lost 3 bases and J 6 bases, leaving 11 bases between the germline ends. Germline V gene lookup returns CDR1 SQVTM and CDR2 ANQGSEA.

V usage is TRBV3-1 (or the pseudogene TRBV3-2) and J usage is TRBJ2-6, with TRBD1 as a possible D gene (6 bases). The CDR3 is 19 residues long. Between the trimmed V and J ends, which lost 0 bases and 3 bases, there was a span of 18 bases. Per germline, CDR1 LGHDT and CDR2 YNNKEL (reference sequence). The CDR3 protein is CASSQDPPRGFGGANVLTF. As DNA, the CDR3 is TGTGCCAGCAGCCAAGATCCTCCCAGGGGTTTTGGTGGGGCCAACGTCCTGACTTTC.

CDR3 bases: TGTGCCAGCGGGGTAGACAGCAACTCTGGAAACACCATATATTTT. Translating it yields CASGVDSNSGNTIYF. The V gene is TRBV7-6, the J gene TRBJ1-3, with a weak D call TRBD1 (5 bases). CDR3 size: 15 residues. Trimming cost V 8 bases and J 0 bases, with 14 bases left between them. The germline gives CDR1 SGHVS, CDR2 FNYEAQ.

CDR3 amino acids: CASSYRAGTYEQYF. CDR3 in DNA: TGTGCCAGCAGTTATAGGGCGGGTACCTACGAGCAGTACTTC. The chain links TRBV6-5 to TRBJ2-7; a possible D gene is TRBD2 (5 bases). CDR3 length equals 14 residues. Trimming took 3 bases from V and 2 from J, leaving 11 bases between them. Germline values: CDR1 MNHEY, CDR2 SVGAGI.

The chain carries TRBV25-1 and TRBJ2-3; no firm D call. CDR1 is MGHDK, CDR2 SYGVNS, per germline. Trimming removed 7 bases from V and 5 bases from J, with 13 bases in between. This CDR3 comprises 13 residues. In nucleotides, the CDR3 is TGTGCCAGCAAAGGAGACGCGGTAGATACGCAGTATTTT. Translation gives CASKGDAVDTQYF.

The chain carries TRBV28 and TRBJ1-3; 8 nucleotides match TRBD1. Germline CDR1 reads MDHEN; CDR2 reads SYDVKM. This CDR3 region has 17 residues. J gave up 0 bases and V 5 bases, and 9 bases lay outside the gene matches. In DNA form, the CDR3 reads TGTGCCAGCAGTACCAGAAGGACAGGGCTCTCTGGAAACACCATATATTTT. Translating gives CASSTRRTGLSGNTIYF.

The chain couples TRBV28 to TRBJ2-3; 8 bases align to TRBD2. Germline lookup yields CDR1 MDHEN and CDR2 SYDVKM. The CDR3 totals 15 residues. Germline trimming cut 6 bases from V and 0 bases from J; bases unmatched to any gene: 5. The CDR3: CASSRAGESTDTQYF. The CDR3 DNA is TGTGCCAGCAGCCGAGCGGGAGAAAGCACAGATACGCAGTATTTT.

This clone was seen a single time. CDR3 loop: CASSRDRGVSYEQYF. CDR3 in DNA: TGTGCCAGCAGCCGGGACAGGGGGGTCTCCTACGAGCAGTACTTC. The chain couples TRBV28 to TRBJ2-7; 11 positions match TRBD1. Germline loops: CDR1 MDHEN, CDR2 SYDVKM. The length of the CDR3 is 15 residues. V trimming: 6 bases; J trimming: 0 bases; junction bases outside the gene matches: 4.

The chain couples TRBV9 to TRBJ2-7; D possibly corresponds to TRBD2 (5 bases). This CDR3 contains 14 residues. CDR1 and CDR2 (germline): SGDLS, YYNGEE. Trimming left V 0 bases short and J 4 bases short, with 11 bases between. The CDR3 sequence: CASSVGIEGYEQYF. The CDR3, as DNA: TGTGCCAGCAGCGTAGGTATAGAGGGTTACGAGCAGTACTTC.

CDR3 sequence: CASSSGTADDEQFF. For the CDR3, the DNA is TGTGCCAGCAGCTCCGGGACAGCGGACGATGAGCAGTTCTTC. The chain recombines TRBV11-3 with TRBJ2-1; 7 positions match TRBD1. After removal of 4 bases from V and 8 bases from J, the junction contained 8 bases not matched to a gene. The CDR3 loop spans 14 amino acids. The germline V gene encodes CDR1 SGHNT and CDR2 YENEEA.

The chain recombines TRBV24-1 with TRBJ2-1; 9 nucleotides align to TRBD1. In germline, CDR1 is KGHDR, CDR2 SFDVKD. V lost 3 bases, J lost 5 bases, and 4 bases stayed unmatched. The CDR3 totals 15 residues. The CDR3 DNA is TGTGCCACCAGTGATCCGACAGGGGGAAACAATGAGCAGTTCTTC. It translates to CATSDPTGGNNEQFF.

The chain employs TRBV9 and TRBJ2-3; a weak D match, TRBD1 (6 bases). The V end lost 4 bases, the J end lost 2 bases, and 11 bases lay between the germline ends. In germline, CDR1 is SGDLS, CDR2 YYNGEE. This CDR3 region has 14 residues. The CDR3 DNA follows: TGTGCCAGCAGCCCGGACAGTAACACAGATACGCAGTATTTT. As protein: CASSPDSNTDTQYF.

This clone turned up a few times. CDR3 loop: CASRNQQGANTGELFF. The DNA for the CDR3 is TGTGCCAGCAGAAACCAACAGGGCGCGAACACCGGGGAGCTGTTTTTT. This chain uses TRBV5-4 with TRBJ2-2; a possible D gene is TRBD1 (6 bases). The CDR3 length is 16 residues. The germline V gene encodes CDR1 SGHNT and CDR2 YYREEE (reference sequence). The V and J ends lost 5 bases and 0 bases respectively, with 14 bases between them.

This chain connects TRBV6-1 to TRBJ1-1, with D perhaps TRBD1 (5 bases). Germline CDR1 reads MNHNS; CDR2 reads SASEGT. V was clipped by 6 bases and J by 5 bases, with 19 bases between them. The CDR3 runs 15 residues. Written as DNA, the CDR3 is TGTGCCAGCAGCCAAAGCAGGGAAGGAAAAACTGAAGCTTTCTTT. The encoded protein is CASSQSREGKTEAFF.

In its sample, this clone was seen once. V is TRBV19 and J is TRBJ2-5; TRBD2 matches at 13 bases. Germline V gives CDR1 LNHDA, CDR2 SQIVND (reference sequence). The CDR3 has 15 amino acids. Trimming took 6 bases from V and 4 from J; bases not matched to a gene: 5. CDR3 residues: CASSLGLAGIETQYF. CDR3 nucleotides: TGTGCCAGTAGCCTGGGACTAGCGGGAATAGAGACCCAGTACTTC.

This clone came up once. This chain connects TRBV28 to TRBJ1-5; no firm D call. The CDR3 is 17 residues long. Germline lookup yields CDR1 MDHEN and CDR2 SYDVKM. V shed 4 bases and J shed 0 bases, with 16 bases lying between them. The CDR3 sequence: CASSSDLHSYSNQPQHF. The CDR3 region has the DNA TGTGCCAGCAGTTCCGACCTACACAGCTATAGCAATCAGCCCCAGCATTTT. The entire variable domain, with the rest obtained from reference TRBV28 and TRBJ1-5, is as follows: DVKVTQSSRYLVKRTGEKVFLECVQDMDHENMFWYRQDPGLGLRLIYFSYDVKMKEKGDIPEGYSVSREKKERFSLILESASTNQTSMYLCASSSDLHSYSNQPQHFGDGTRLSIL.

The chain recombines TRBV6-6 with TRBJ1-5; D remains unclear. The V end lost 5 bases, the J end lost 5 bases, and 10 bases lay between the germline ends. The germline gives CDR1 MNHNY, CDR2 SVGAGI (reference sequence). CDR3 length equals 13 residues. CDR3 nucleotide sequence: TGTGCCAGCAGTCACGGAGTTGATCAGCCCCAGCATTTT. This translates into CASSHGVDQPQHF.

In its sample, this clone was seen once. The chain recombines TRBV4-2 with TRBJ2-1, with D possibly matching TRBD2 (6 bases). The CDR3 has 17 amino acids. CDR1 is LGHNA and CDR2 is YNFKEQ in the germline V gene. Between the trimmed V and J ends, which lost 1 base and 8 bases, there was a span of 21 bases. The CDR3 loop reads CASSQGHEAGRYDEQFF. CDR3 in DNA: TGTGCCAGCAGCCAAGGCCACGAGGCAGGGAGGTACGATGAGCAGTTCTTC.